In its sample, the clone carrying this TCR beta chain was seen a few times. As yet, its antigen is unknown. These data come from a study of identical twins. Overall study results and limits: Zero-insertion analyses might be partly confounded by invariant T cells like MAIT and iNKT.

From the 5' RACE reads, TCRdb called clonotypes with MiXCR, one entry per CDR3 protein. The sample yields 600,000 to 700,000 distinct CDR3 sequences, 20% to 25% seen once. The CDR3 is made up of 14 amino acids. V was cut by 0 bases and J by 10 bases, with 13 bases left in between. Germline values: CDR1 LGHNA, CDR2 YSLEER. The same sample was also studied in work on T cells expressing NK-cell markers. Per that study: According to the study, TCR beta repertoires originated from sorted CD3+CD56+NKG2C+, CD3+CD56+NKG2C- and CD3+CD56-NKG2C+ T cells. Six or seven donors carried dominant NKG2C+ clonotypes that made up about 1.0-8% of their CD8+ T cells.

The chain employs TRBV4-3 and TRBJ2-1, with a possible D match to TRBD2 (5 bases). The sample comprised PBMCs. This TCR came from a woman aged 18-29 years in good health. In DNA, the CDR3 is TGCGCCAGCAGCCAAGATAGTGGACTGGGGGAGCAGTTCTTC. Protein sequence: CASSQDSGLGEQFF.